This entry lists 5 T cell receptor beta chains sequenced from one sample in a study of graft-versus-host responses after intestinal transplantation (TCRdb year 2021). No antigen has been identified for these receptors. What the time point label conveys for this sample: cells obtained before transplantation from donor or recipient. Libraries were prepared through the immunoSEQ multiplex PCR assay. What TCRdb holds here is the immuneACCESS table cut down to in-frame rearrangements. Part of the clones is not present; checked against another copy, under half of the missing clones reflect an unresolved V gene, and the others are unexplained. The sample table shows over 80,000 clones, and 90% to 95% are seen once. About 0.18% of the sample is held by the ten biggest clonotypes. Specimen: unstimulated CD4+ T cells sorted from spleen or lymph node cells, collected before transplant. The origin of the receptors is a human donor who was the organ donor for an intestinal transplant.

This rearrangement joins TRBV7-8 to TRBJ1-3, with 12 bases that match TRBD1. CDR3 length equals 17 residues. V lost 3 bases, J lost 5 bases, and 8 bases stayed unmatched. Germline loops: CDR1 SGHVS, CDR2 FQNEAQ. Here the CDR3 reads CASSFRPGTGGRNTIYF. In DNA form, the CDR3 reads TGTGCCAGCAGCTTCCGCCCCGGGACAGGGGGCAGAAACACCATATATTTT.

The gene calls are TRBV19 and TRBJ1-2, with D possibly matching TRBD1 (6 bases). Trimming pared 6 bases from V and 4 bases from J, leaving 9 bases between. This CDR3 comprises 12 residues. Looked up from germline, CDR1 is LNHDA and CDR2 is SQIVND (reference sequence). This CDR3 is CASRTGPYGYTF. CDR3 bases: TGTGCCAGTAGGACAGGCCCCTATGGCTACACCTTC.

This chain links TRBV6-6 with TRBJ1-2; 7 bases are a match to TRBD1. Germline CDR1 MNHNY, CDR2 SVGAGI (reference sequence). CDR3 length: 13 residues. The V gene end was trimmed by 5 bases and the J gene end by 2 bases; junction bases not matched to a gene: 2. The CDR3 reads CASSPQGNYGYTF. CDR3 sequence (DNA): TGTGCCAGCAGTCCACAGGGGAACTATGGCTACACCTTC.

In its sample, this clone was seen once. The chain recombines TRBV28 with TRBJ1-1; TRBD1 matches at 8 bases. The CDR3 extends over 15 amino acids. V was pared by 5 bases and J by 3 bases, with 8 bases of the junction left unmatched. CDR1 and CDR2 (germline): MDHEN, SYDVKM. This CDR3 is CASSTTGVLYTEAFF. In DNA form, the CDR3 reads TGTGCCAGCAGTACGACAGGGGTTCTTTACACTGAAGCTTTCTTT.

The table lists this clone with a count of one. The chain carries TRBV27 and TRBJ2-2; TRBD2 agrees at 8 bases. Germline assignment: CDR1 MNHEY and CDR2 SMNVEV (reference sequence). V gave up 6 bases and J gave up 6 bases; unmatched junction bases: 12. The CDR3 is 16 residues long. In DNA form, the CDR3 reads TGTGCCAGCAGACGCCCTCGCGGGGGGTTGGCCGGGGAGCTGTTTTTT. Translating gives CASRRPRGGLAGELFF.